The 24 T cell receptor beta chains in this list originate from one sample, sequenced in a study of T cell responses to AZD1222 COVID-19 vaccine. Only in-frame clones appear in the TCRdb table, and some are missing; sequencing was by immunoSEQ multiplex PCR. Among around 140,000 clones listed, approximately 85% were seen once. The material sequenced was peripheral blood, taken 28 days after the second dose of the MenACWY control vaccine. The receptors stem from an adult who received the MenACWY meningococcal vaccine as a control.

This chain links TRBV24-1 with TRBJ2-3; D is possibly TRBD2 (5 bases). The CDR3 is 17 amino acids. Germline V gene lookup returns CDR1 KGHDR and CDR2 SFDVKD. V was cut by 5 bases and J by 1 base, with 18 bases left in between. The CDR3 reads CATSGPRDVGRTDTQYF. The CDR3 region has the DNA TGTGCCACCAGTGGCCCACGGGATGTCGGTCGCACAGATACGCAGTATTTT.

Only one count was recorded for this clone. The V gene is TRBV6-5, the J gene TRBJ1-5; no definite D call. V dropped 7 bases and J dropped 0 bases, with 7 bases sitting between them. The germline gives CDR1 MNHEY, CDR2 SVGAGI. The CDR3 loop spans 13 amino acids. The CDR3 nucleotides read TGTGCCAGCATTAGCTATAGCAATCAGCCCCAGCATTTT. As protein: CASISYSNQPQHF.

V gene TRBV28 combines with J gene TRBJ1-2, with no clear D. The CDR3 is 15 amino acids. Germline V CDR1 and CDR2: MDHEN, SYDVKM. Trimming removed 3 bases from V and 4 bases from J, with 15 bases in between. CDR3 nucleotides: TGTGCCAGCAGTTTGGCGACGGATGTGGGCTATGGCTACACCTTC. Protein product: CASSLATDVGYGYTF.

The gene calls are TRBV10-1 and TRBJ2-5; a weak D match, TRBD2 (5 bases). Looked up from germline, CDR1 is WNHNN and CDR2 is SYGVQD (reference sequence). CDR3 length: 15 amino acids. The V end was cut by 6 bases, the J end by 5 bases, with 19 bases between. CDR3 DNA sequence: TGCGCCAGCAGACTCGGGAAGGGAAGCCTGGAGACCCAGTACTTC. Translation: CASRLGKGSLETQYF.

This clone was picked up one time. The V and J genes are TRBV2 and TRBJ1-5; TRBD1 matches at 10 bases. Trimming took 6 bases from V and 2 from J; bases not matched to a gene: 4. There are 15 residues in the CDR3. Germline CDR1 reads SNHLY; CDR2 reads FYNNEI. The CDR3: CASRDGTGGNQPQHF. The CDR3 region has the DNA TGTGCCAGCAGGGATGGGACAGGGGGCAATCAGCCCCAGCATTTT.

CDR3 bases: TGTGCCAGCAGCGTAGTCACTAGCGGGGGTGGGACCGGGGAGCTGTTTTTT. Its protein is CASSVVTSGGGTGELFF. The rearrangement joins TRBV9 to TRBJ2-2; 11 bases are shared with TRBD2. V dropped 0 bases and J dropped 5; count of bases not matched to a gene: 6. Germline CDR1 reads SGDLS; CDR2 reads YYNGEE. CDR3 length: 17 amino acids.

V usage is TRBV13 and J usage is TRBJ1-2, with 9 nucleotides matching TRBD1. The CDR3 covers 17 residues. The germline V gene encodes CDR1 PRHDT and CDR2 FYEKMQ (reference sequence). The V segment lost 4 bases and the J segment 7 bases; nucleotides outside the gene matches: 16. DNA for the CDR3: TGTGCCAGCAGCTCCTCGACAGGGGGTGTTACGTGGCGTGGCTACACCTTC. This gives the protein CASSSSTGGVTWRGYTF.

CDR3 nucleotides: TGTGCCAGCAGCTTAGAACTGGGGGCCAACACTGAAGCTTTCTTT. Protein sequence: CASSLELGANTEAFF. The chain uses TRBV11-3 and TRBJ1-1; possibly TRBD1 for D (6 bases). The V end lost 0 bases, the J end lost 2 bases, and 10 bases lay between the germline ends. Germline V CDR1 and CDR2: SGHNT, YENEEA. CDR3 length: 15 amino acids. The complete variable domain, with remaining parts taken from reference TRBV11-3 and TRBJ1-1, reads EAGVVQSPRYKIIEKKQPVAFWCNPISGHNTLYWYLQNLGQGPELLIRYENEEAVDDSQLPKDRFSAERLKGVDSTLKIQPAELGDSAVYLCASSLELGANTEAFFGQGTRLTVV.

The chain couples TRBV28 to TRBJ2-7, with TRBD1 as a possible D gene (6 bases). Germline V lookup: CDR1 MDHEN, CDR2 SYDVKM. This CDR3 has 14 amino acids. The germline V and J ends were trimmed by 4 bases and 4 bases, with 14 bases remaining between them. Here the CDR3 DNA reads TGTGCCAGCAGTTCCATTATCACAGGGTACGAGCAGTACGTC. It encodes CASSSIITGYEQYV.

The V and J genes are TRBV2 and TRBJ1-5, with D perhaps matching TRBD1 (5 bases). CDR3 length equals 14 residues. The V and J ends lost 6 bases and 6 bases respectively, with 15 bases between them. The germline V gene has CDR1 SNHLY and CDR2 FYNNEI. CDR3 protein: CASSLGQGTQPQHF. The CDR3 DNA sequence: TGTGCCAGCAGCTTGGGGCAGGGCACTCAGCCCCAGCATTTT.

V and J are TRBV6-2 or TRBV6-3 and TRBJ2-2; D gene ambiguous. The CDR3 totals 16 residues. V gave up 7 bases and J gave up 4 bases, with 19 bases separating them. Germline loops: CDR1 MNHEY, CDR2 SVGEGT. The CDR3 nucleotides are TGTGCCAGCACCCCGCGCCTCAGTCCGGGCACCGGGGAGCTGTTTTTT. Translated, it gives CASTPRLSPGTGELFF.

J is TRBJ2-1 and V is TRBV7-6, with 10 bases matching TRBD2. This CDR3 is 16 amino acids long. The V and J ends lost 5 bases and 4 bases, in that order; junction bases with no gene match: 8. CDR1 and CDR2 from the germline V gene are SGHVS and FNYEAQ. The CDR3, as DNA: TGTGCCAGCAGCCCCCGGACTAGCGGCAATTACAATGAGCAGTTCTTC. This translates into CASSPRTSGNYNEQFF.

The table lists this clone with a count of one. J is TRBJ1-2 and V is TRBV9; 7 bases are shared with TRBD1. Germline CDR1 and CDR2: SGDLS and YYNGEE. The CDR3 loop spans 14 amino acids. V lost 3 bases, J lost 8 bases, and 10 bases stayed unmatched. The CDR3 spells CASSGVQGWNGYTF. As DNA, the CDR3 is TGTGCCAGCAGCGGAGTACAGGGGTGGAACGGCTACACCTTC.

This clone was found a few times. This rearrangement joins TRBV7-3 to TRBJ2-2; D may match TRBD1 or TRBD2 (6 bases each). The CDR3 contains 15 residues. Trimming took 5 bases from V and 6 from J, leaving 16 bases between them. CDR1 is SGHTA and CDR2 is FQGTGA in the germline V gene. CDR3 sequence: CASSTQGGLSGELFF. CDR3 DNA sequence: TGTGCCAGCAGCACACAGGGAGGACTGTCCGGGGAGCTGTTTTTT.

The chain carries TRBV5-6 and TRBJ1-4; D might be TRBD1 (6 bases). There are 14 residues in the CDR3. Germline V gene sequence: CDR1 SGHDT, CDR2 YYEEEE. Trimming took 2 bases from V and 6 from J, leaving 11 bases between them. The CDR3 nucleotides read TGTGCCAGCAGCTTTGACAGGCGGGATGAAAAACTGTTTTTT. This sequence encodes CASSFDRRDEKLFF.

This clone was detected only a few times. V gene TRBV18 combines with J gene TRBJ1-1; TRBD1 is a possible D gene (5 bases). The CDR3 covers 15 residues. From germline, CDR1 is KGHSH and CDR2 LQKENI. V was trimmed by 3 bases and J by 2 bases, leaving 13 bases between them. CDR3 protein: CASSPTAGGNTEAFF. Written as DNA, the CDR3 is TGTGCCAGCTCACCCACCGCGGGGGGTAACACTGAAGCTTTCTTT.

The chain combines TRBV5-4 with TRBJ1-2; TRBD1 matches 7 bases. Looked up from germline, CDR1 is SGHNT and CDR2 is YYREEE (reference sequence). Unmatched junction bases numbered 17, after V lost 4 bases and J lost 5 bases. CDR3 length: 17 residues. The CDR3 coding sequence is TGTGCCAGCAGCGGAACAGGGGACGGTCCAGGAGGGTATGGCTACACCTTC. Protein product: CASSGTGDGPGGYGYTF.

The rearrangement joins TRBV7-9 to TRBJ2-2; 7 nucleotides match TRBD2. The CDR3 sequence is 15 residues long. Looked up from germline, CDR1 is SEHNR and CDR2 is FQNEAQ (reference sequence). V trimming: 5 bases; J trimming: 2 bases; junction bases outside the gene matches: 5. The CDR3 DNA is TGTGCCAGCAGCCCGGGACTAACCAACACCGGGGAGCTGTTTTTT. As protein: CASSPGLTNTGELFF. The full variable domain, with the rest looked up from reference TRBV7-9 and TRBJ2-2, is DTGVSQNPRHKITKRGQNVTFRCDPISEHNRLYWYRQTLGQGPEFLTYFQNEAQLEKSRLLSDRFSAERPKGSFSTLEIQRTEQGDSAMYLCASSPGLTNTGELFFGEGSRLTVL.

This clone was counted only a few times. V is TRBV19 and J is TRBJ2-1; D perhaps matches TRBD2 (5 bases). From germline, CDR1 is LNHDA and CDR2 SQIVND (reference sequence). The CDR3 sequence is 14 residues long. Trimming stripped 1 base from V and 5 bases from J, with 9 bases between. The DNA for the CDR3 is TGTGCCAGTAGTATAGCGGGAAACAACAATGAGCAGTTCTTC. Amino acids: CASSIAGNNNEQFF.

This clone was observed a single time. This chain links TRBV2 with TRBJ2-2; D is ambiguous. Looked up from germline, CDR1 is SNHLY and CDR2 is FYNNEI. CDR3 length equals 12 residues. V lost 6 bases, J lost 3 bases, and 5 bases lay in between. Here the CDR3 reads CASRSDTGELFF. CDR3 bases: TGTGCCAGCAGGTCAGACACCGGGGAGCTGTTTTTT. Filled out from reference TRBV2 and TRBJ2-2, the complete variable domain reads EPEVTQTPSHQVTQMGQEVILRCVPISNHLYFYWYRQILGQKVEFLVSFYNNEISEKSEIFDDQFSVERPDGSNFTLKIRSTKLEDSAMYFCASRSDTGELFFGEGSRLTVL.

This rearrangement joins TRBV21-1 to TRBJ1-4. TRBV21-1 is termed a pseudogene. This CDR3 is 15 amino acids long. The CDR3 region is CASSLDPSANEKLFF. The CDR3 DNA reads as TGTGCCAGCAGCCTTGACCCCTCGGCTAATGAAAAACTGTTTTTT.

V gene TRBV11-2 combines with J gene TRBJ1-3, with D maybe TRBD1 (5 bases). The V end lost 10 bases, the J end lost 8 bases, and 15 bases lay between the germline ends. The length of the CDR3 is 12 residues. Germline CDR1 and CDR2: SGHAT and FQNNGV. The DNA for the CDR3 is TGTGCCACTTATAGGGACCCTTACACCATATATTTT. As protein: CATYRDPYTIYF.

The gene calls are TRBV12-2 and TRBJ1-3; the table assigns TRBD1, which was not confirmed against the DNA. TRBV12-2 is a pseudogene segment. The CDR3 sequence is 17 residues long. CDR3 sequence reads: CASRLPDRGYSGNTIYF. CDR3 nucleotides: TGTGCAAGTCGCTTGCCCGACAGGGGCTACTCTGGAAACACCATATATTTT.

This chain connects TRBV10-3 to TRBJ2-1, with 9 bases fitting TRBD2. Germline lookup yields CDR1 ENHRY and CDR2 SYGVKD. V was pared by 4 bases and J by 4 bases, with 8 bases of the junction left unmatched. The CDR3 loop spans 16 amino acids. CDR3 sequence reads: CAISAASSGDYNEQFF. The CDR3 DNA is TGTGCCATCAGTGCGGCCTCTAGCGGGGATTACAATGAGCAGTTCTTC.